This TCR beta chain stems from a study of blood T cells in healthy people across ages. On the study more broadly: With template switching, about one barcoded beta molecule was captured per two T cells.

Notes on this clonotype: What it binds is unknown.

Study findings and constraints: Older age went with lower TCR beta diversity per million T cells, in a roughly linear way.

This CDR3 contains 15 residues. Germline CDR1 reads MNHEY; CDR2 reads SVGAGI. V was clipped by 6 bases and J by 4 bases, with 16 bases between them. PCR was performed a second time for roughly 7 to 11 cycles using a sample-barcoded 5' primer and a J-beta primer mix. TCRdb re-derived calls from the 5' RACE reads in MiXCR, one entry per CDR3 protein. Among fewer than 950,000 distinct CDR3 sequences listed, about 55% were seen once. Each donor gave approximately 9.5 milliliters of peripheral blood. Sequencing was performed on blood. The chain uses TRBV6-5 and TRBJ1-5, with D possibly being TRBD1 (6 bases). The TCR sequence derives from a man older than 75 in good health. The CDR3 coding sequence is TGTGCCAGCAGACAGGGAGCGGGGTGGAATCAGCCCCAGCATTTT. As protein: CASRQGAGWNQPQHF.